This TCR beta chain was captured in a study of radiation and T cells in renal cell carcinoma. Germline CDR1 and CDR2: SGDLS and YYNGEE. V shed 0 bases and J shed 5 bases, with 11 bases lying between them. The CDR3 runs to 14 residues. The time point: blood 4 weeks post-SBRT, at nephrectomy. Treatment here: 15 Gy SBRT to primary tumor, nephrectomy 4 weeks later. Nephrectomy followed 15 Gy stereotactic body radiation by 4 weeks. Profiled with immunoSEQ multiplex PCR; TCRdb holds only in-frame clones, not every one. The sample lists 150,000 to 200,000 clones; about 87% were seen once. Broader study findings: Top tumor clonotypes rose in blood 2 weeks post-radiation, then contracted. Baseline intratumoral clonotype presence is unknown without pretreatment biopsies.

This clone turned up a few times. What it recognizes is unknown. The V call is TRBV9, the J call TRBJ1-1, with a tentative D call TRBD1 (5 bases). This specimen was blood, taken from a patient whose treatment included radiotherapy and nephrectomy. The sequence was obtained from a woman aged 45-59 years with renal cell carcinoma. In DNA form, the CDR3 reads TGTGCCAGCAGCGTAGCGGGGACGGGGACTGAAGCTTTCTTT. Encoded protein: CASSVAGTGTEAFF.